The clone carrying this TCR beta chain was observed a few times. The data are from a study of identical twins. From the 5' RACE reads, TCRdb called clonotypes with MiXCR, one entry per CDR3 protein. Here the sample spans about 890,000 distinct CDR3 sequences, roughly an eighth being singletons. The same specimen was also included in a second study, on yellow fever vaccine responses in identical twins.

This TCR came from a woman between 18 and 29 years old in good health. The sequencing input was PBMCs.

DNA of the CDR3: TGTGCCAGCAGCGAGTCTCAGGGGTCGCGGGAGACCCAGTACTTC. Translated, it gives CASSESQGSRETQYF. This sequence joins TRBV9 and TRBJ2-5; a possible D gene is TRBD1 (6 bases). The CDR3 is made up of 15 amino acids. Germline V gene data show CDR1 as SGDLS and CDR2 as YYNGEE. V shed 3 bases and J shed 5 bases, with 17 bases lying between them.